A selection of T cell receptor beta chains follows, all from one sample in a study of cytomegalovirus exposure and HLA in healthy donors. The data were produced by immunoSEQ multiplex PCR, yet TCRdb's version contains in-frame clones alone and is incomplete. The sample has around 130,000 clones; around 92% are singletons. The specimen sequenced was PBMCs. The receptor set was obtained from a man younger than 45 in good health and CMV-seronegative. Both conserved end residues are part of each CDR3. The order of the fields is D gene, clone size, V gene, CDR3 length, J gene, CDR3 protein, CDR3 DNA. The D gene is left open where the match is weak. Size is omitted from some rows. Given values are once, few, many or a class for expanded clones.

NA,NA,TRBV9,14,TRBJ2-7,CASSISWAAYEQYF,TGTGCCAGCAGCATTTCTTGGGCAGCTTACGAGCAGTACTTC
NA,NA,TRBV12-5,14,TRBJ1-4,CASGLPTLGEKLFF,TGTGCTAGTGGTTTGCCAACGCTAGGTGAAAAACTGTTTTTT
TRBD1,NA,TRBV7-9,17,TRBJ2-3,CASSSYRGSRTTDTQYF,TGTGCCAGCAGCTCCTACAGGGGAAGCCGAACCACAGATACGCAGTATTTT
TRBD1,NA,TRBV9,14,TRBJ1-1,CASSVRTGGTEAFF,TGTGCCAGCAGCGTAAGGACAGGGGGAACTGAAGCTTTCTTT
NA,once,TRBV5-1,15,TRBJ2-2,CASSLESPAGGELFF,TGCGCCAGCAGCTTGGAGAGCCCAGCGGGCGGGGAGCTGTTTTTT
NA,NA,TRBV19,19,TRBJ2-2,CASSIAVHRQSPNTGELFF,TGTGCCAGTAGTATAGCAGTTCACAGACAATCCCCCAACACCGGGGAGCTGTTTTTT
TRBD1,NA,TRBV10-3,14,TRBJ1-1,CAISLTGGVTEAFF,TGTGCCATCAGCCTGACAGGGGGGGTCACTGAAGCTTTCTTT
NA,NA,TRBV10-2,14,TRBJ2-4,CASSDIGGRNIQYF,TGCGCCAGCAGTGACATAGGGGGTAGGAACATTCAGTACTTC
NA,NA,TRBV28,16,TRBJ2-3,CASSPYRTELTDTQYF,TGTGCCAGCAGTCCGTACCGGACAGAACTCACAGATACGCAGTATTTT
NA,NA,TRBV7-2,14,TRBJ2-7,CASSLVQGTYEQYF,TGTGCCAGCAGCTTGGTGCAGGGGACCTACGAGCAGTACTTC
TRBD1,NA,TRBV2,17,TRBJ1-2,CASRTRDRVRLVYGYTF,TGTGCCAGCAGAACCCGGGACAGGGTGAGGCTAGTCTATGGCTACACCTTC
NA,NA,TRBV10-3,16,TRBJ2-5,CAISESGPGNEETQYF,TGTGCCATCAGTGAGTCCGGTCCCGGGAACGAGGAGACCCAGTACTTC
TRBD2,NA,TRBV13,15,TRBJ2-7,CASSLAVRGDYEQYF,TGTGCCAGCAGCTTAGCAGTGCGGGGGGATTACGAGCAGTACTTC
TRBD1,NA,TRBV19,15,TRBJ2-7,CASSIGGTVSYEQYF,TGTGCCAGTAGTATAGGAGGGACAGTCTCCTACGAGCAGTACTTC
NA,NA,TRBV12-5,11,TRBJ1-1,CASGLLTEAFF,TGTGCTAGTGGTCTTCTCACTGAAGCTTTCTTT
TRBD1,NA,TRBV27,14,TRBJ1-3,CASSPTGLGNTIYF,TGTGCCAGCAGCCCGACAGGGCTTGGAAACACCATATATTTT
NA,few,TRBV10-1,11,TRBJ2-7,CAMDTTYEQYF,TGCGCCATGGACACGACCTACGAGCAGTACTTC
TRBD1,NA,TRBV19,15,TRBJ1-2,CASSIWTGNDYGYTF,TGTGCCAGTAGTATCTGGACAGGGAATGACTATGGCTACACCTTC
NA,NA,TRBV18,15,TRBJ1-2,CASSPQTQTNYGYTF,TGTGCCAGCTCCCCACAGACACAAACTAACTATGGCTACACCTTC
TRBD1,NA,TRBV6-1,14,TRBJ2-1,CASSTGTGGYEQFF,TGTGCCAGCAGCACCGGGACAGGTGGGTATGAGCAGTTCTTC
NA,NA,TRBV7-6,15,TRBJ1-2,CASSPETGAGYGYTF,TGTGCCAGCAGCCCGGAGACAGGAGCTGGCTATGGCTACACCTTC
NA,many,TRBV10-3,14,TRBJ2-2,CAIKRGDFTGELFF,TGTGCCATCAAACGGGGAGATTTCACCGGGGAGCTGTTTTTT
NA,NA,TRBV4-2,20,TRBJ2-6,CASSQEPYREGASGANVLTF,TGTGCCAGCAGCCAAGAACCCTATCGGGAGGGGGCCTCTGGGGCCAACGTCCTGACTTTC
NA,NA,TRBV29-1,14,TRBJ1-3,CSVEEPQAGNTIYF,TGCAGCGTTGAAGAACCACAGGCTGGAAACACCATATATTTT